These 28 T cell receptor beta chains originate from one sample sequenced in a study of blood T cell repertoires in COVID-19. The method was immunoSEQ multiplex PCR; TCRdb's version includes in-frame clones alone and lacks a portion of them. The sample lists more than 75,000 clones, roughly 88% seen once, with 6.5% to 9.5% in the top ten. Input material: peripheral blood. These receptors all come from a woman in her 70s with acute or convalescent COVID-19.

J is TRBJ2-4 and V is TRBV7-2; D unresolved. CDR3 length equals 14 residues. The germline V gene has CDR1 SGHTA and CDR2 FQGNSA. V gave up 5 bases and J gave up 0 bases, with 8 bases separating them. The CDR3 loop is CASSGSRAKNIQYF. The CDR3 DNA reads TGTGCCAGCAGCGGTAGTAGAGCCAAAAACATTCAGTACTTC.

The rearrangement links TRBV6-2 or TRBV6-3 to TRBJ2-1, with 14 bases identical to TRBD2. Per germline, CDR1 MNHEY and CDR2 SVGEGT. This CDR3 is 14 amino acids long. J was trimmed by 10 bases and V by 5 bases; bases with no gene match: 4. The CDR3, as DNA: TGTGCCAGCAGTAGACGGACTAGCGGGGGGGAGCAGTTCTTC. It translates to CASSRRTSGGEQFF.

This chain connects TRBV2 to TRBJ1-2; 7 nucleotides line up with TRBD1. Trimming removed 7 bases from V and 2 bases from J; junction bases left unmatched: 4. This CDR3 region has 13 residues. The germline CDR1 and CDR2 sequences are SNHLY and FYNNEI. CDR3 sequence reads: CASTLRGNYGYTF. The CDR3 nucleotides are TGTGCCAGCACACTCAGGGGGAACTATGGCTACACCTTC. Together with reference TRBV2 and TRBJ1-2, the CDR3 gives the full variable domain: EPEVTQTPSHQVTQMGQEVILRCVPISNHLYFYWYRQILGQKVEFLVSFYNNEISEKSEIFDDQFSVERPDGSNFTLKIRSTKLEDSAMYFCASTLRGNYGYTFGSGTRLTVV.

This clone was recorded only once. This rearrangement joins TRBV5-5 to TRBJ2-1, with 7 bases lining up with TRBD2. This CDR3 contains 14 residues. In germline, CDR1 is SGHKS, CDR2 YYEKEE (reference sequence). V was clipped by 4 bases and J by 10 bases; unmatched bases: 11. The DNA for the CDR3 is TGTGCCAGCAGCAAGATGACCGCCGGGGGGGAGCAGTTCTTC. Its translation is CASSKMTAGGEQFF.

The chain combines TRBV3-1 (or the pseudogene TRBV3-2) with TRBJ2-1, with 12 nucleotides matching TRBD2. With V trimmed by 1 base and J by 12 bases, 7 bases remained unmatched. Germline V gene sequence: CDR1 LGHDT, CDR2 YNNKEL (reference sequence). The CDR3 runs to 15 residues. The CDR3 loop reads CASSQAASGRAVQFF. CDR3 DNA sequence: TGTGCCAGCAGCCAAGCTGCTAGCGGGAGGGCCGTGCAGTTCTTC.

The chain couples TRBV7-3 to TRBJ1-1; 11 bases fit TRBD1. J was trimmed by 5 bases and V by 5 bases; bases with no gene match: 7. Germline CDR1 reads SGHTA; CDR2 reads FQGTGA. The CDR3 has 15 amino acids. The CDR3 DNA reads as TGTGCCAGCAGCCCAACGGGACAGGGGGTAACTGAAGCTTTCTTT. This translates into CASSPTGQGVTEAFF.

The V gene is TRBV11-2, the J gene TRBJ2-7; D is ambiguous. V dropped 0 bases and J dropped 6 bases, with 12 bases sitting between them. Germline-derived CDR1 and CDR2 are SGHAT and FQNNGV. The CDR3 extends over 14 amino acids. The CDR3 DNA sequence: TGTGCCAGCAGCTTAGATTACCCGACACCCGAGCAGTACTTC. Translation gives CASSLDYPTPEQYF.

The chain couples TRBV9 to TRBJ2-3; possibly TRBD1 for D (7 bases). The CDR3 has 18 amino acids. Per the germline V gene, CDR1 is SGDLS and CDR2 is YYNGEE. V dropped 3 bases and J dropped 7 bases, with 27 bases sitting between them. This chain's CDR3 is CASSAQGGLQGFENTQYF. CDR3 DNA sequence: TGTGCCAGCAGCGCCCAGGGGGGTCTACAGGGGTTCGAAAATACGCAGTATTTT.

V and J are TRBV5-4 and TRBJ2-3, with 14 bases aligning to TRBD2. J was trimmed by 6 bases and V by 3 bases; bases with no gene match: 6. This CDR3 contains 16 residues. Germline V lookup: CDR1 SGHNT, CDR2 YYREEE (reference sequence). In DNA form, the CDR3 reads TGTGCCAGCAGCTCGGGACTAGCGGGAGCGTTGGATACGCAGTATTTT. This gives the protein CASSSGLAGALDTQYF.

This chain joins TRBV24-1 and TRBJ2-1, with TRBD1 matching over 7 bases. Germline CDR1 KGHDR, CDR2 SFDVKD. The V segment lost 0 bases and the J segment 3 bases; nucleotides outside the gene matches: 7. The CDR3 covers 17 residues. CDR3 DNA sequence: TGTGCCACCAGTGATTTGGGGGCCGGGACAGACTACAATGAGCAGTTCTTC. Protein product: CATSDLGAGTDYNEQFF.

This chain links TRBV5-4 with TRBJ2-3; TRBD1 might be the D (6 bases). V lost 4 bases to trimming and J lost 6 bases, with 18 bases between them. This CDR3 comprises 15 residues. Per germline, CDR1 SGHNT and CDR2 YYREEE (reference sequence). The CDR3 loop is CASSTRTALMDTQYF. The CDR3 DNA sequence: TGTGCCAGCAGCACTAGGACAGCTCTGATGGATACGCAGTATTTT.

The chain is built from TRBV6-5 and TRBJ2-7; 8 nucleotides agree with TRBD1. This CDR3 contains 14 residues. Germline lookup yields CDR1 MNHEY and CDR2 SVGAGI. V trimming: 6 bases; J trimming: 2 bases; junction bases outside the gene matches: 6. DNA for the CDR3: TGTGCCAGCAGGGTCGACAGGGGTCCCTACGAGCAGTACTTC. It codes for CASRVDRGPYEQYF.

The chain uses TRBV5-3 and TRBJ2-1; D is ambiguous. TRBV5-3 is placed among ORFs of uncertain function. The length of the CDR3 is 15 residues. The V end lost 3 bases, the J end lost 0 bases, and 10 bases lay between the germline ends. CDR3 coding DNA: TGTGCCAGAAGCTCGGAGCGTAGCTCCTACAATGAGCAGTTCTTC. This encodes CARSSERSSYNEQFF.

CDR3 protein: CATSRNNPGAYSTDTQYF. The CDR3 DNA sequence: TGTGCCACCAGCAGGAACAATCCTGGAGCTTATAGCACAGATACGCAGTATTTT. The rearrangement joins TRBV15 to TRBJ2-3, with D uncertain. Trimming stripped 3 bases from V and 0 bases from J, with 19 bases between. This CDR3 spans 18 amino acids. Per the germline V gene, CDR1 is LNHNV and CDR2 is YYDKDF (reference sequence).

This clone appeared a single time. This chain links TRBV11-3 with TRBJ2-7; maybe TRBD2 (6 bases). Trimming took off 2 bases at V and 3 bases at J, with 11 bases between the two ends. Germline V lookup: CDR1 SGHNT, CDR2 YENEEA. The CDR3 contains 14 residues. The CDR3 sequence is CASSLRGGSYEQYF. DNA for the CDR3: TGTGCCAGCAGCTTACGTGGAGGGAGCTACGAGCAGTACTTC. Using reference TRBV11-3 and TRBJ2-7 for the parts outside the CDR3, the full variable domain is EAGVVQSPRYKIIEKKQPVAFWCNPISGHNTLYWYLQNLGQGPELLIRYENEEAVDDSQLPKDRFSAERLKGVDSTLKIQPAELGDSAVYLCASSLRGGSYEQYFGPGTRLTVT.

This clone turned up a few times. The chain employs TRBV11-2 and TRBJ2-7, with D perhaps matching TRBD2 (5 bases). Trimming left V 1 base short and J 5 bases short, with 12 bases between. This CDR3 has 14 amino acids. Germline-derived CDR1 and CDR2 are SGHAT and FQNNGV. The CDR3 here is CASSLVSPSHEQYF. The CDR3 DNA follows: TGTGCCAGCAGCTTAGTTTCGCCTAGCCACGAGCAGTACTTC.

The genes are TRBV30 and TRBJ2-1, with 11 bases that match TRBD2. The CDR3 contains 16 residues. V lost 1 base to trimming and J lost 6 bases; unmatched junction nucleotides: 8. Germline CDR1 is GTSNPN and CDR2 is SVGIG (reference sequence). The CDR3 reads CAWSAQLLAGVNEQFF. The DNA of the CDR3 is TGTGCCTGGAGTGCCCAACTACTAGCGGGAGTCAATGAGCAGTTCTTC.

This clone was found a few times. The chain carries TRBV15 and TRBJ2-2; 9 bases agree with TRBD1. V dropped 0 bases and J dropped 0; count of bases not matched to a gene: 2. Looked up from germline, CDR1 is LNHNV and CDR2 is YYDKDF (reference sequence). The CDR3 spans 17 residues. CDR3 DNA: TGTGCCACCAGCAGAGATGGGACAGGGACGAACACCGGGGAGCTGTTTTTT. Protein sequence: CATSRDGTGTNTGELFF.

The V and J genes are TRBV24-1 and TRBJ2-1; D remains ambiguous. CDR1 and CDR2 from the germline V gene are KGHDR and SFDVKD. The CDR3 is 15 amino acids. The V and J ends lost 0 bases and 3 bases respectively, with 8 bases between them. The CDR3 nucleotides read TGTGCCACCAGTGATTTGGGGCACAGCTACAATGAGCAGTTCTTC. Amino acids: CATSDLGHSYNEQFF.

The chain uses TRBV7-9 and TRBJ1-5, with 7 bases lining up with TRBD1. Per the germline V gene, CDR1 is SEHNR and CDR2 is FQNEAQ (reference sequence). Losses at the gene ends were 5 bases for V and 3 bases for J; bases not matched to a gene: 7. CDR3 length: 15 residues. CDR3 region: CASSPTGSDNQPQHF. CDR3 nucleotides: TGTGCCAGCAGCCCGACAGGGTCAGACAATCAGCCCCAGCATTTT.

This chain joins TRBV10-3 and TRBJ2-2, with 8 nucleotides matching TRBD1. CDR1 is ENHRY, CDR2 SYGVKD, per germline. J was trimmed by 1 base and V by 5 bases; bases with no gene match: 6. The CDR3 length is 16 residues. DNA for the CDR3: TGTGCCATCAGTAATGGACAGGGTGGGAACACCGGGGAGCTGTTTTTT. As protein: CAISNGQGGNTGELFF.

Only one count was recorded for this clone. The gene calls are TRBV6-5 and TRBJ1-3; 8 bases line up with TRBD1. The CDR3 runs 16 residues. Trimming cost V 4 bases and J 0 bases; bases outside gene matches: 5. CDR1 MNHEY and CDR2 SVGAGI come from the germline V gene. The CDR3 here is CASSFDRGTSGNTIYF. The CDR3 DNA follows: TGTGCCAGCAGTTTCGACAGGGGTACCTCTGGAAACACCATATATTTT.

This clone was observed a single time. The chain recombines TRBV5-1 with TRBJ2-1, with 8 bases fitting TRBD2. V was pared by 1 base and J by 4 bases, with 4 bases of the junction left unmatched. CDR3 size: 15 residues. Germline V gives CDR1 SGHRS, CDR2 YFSETQ. The DNA for the CDR3 is TGCGCCAGCAGCTTGAGCGGGGGCCGTTACAATGAGCAGTTCTTC. It specifies CASSLSGGRYNEQFF.

The chain recombines TRBV28 with TRBJ1-6, with 7 positions matching TRBD1. Germline V gene lookup returns CDR1 MDHEN and CDR2 SYDVKM. Trimming removed 2 bases from V and 5 bases from J; junction bases left unmatched: 3. This CDR3 contains 15 residues. The CDR3 is CASSLSRGDNSPLHF. CDR3 DNA sequence: TGTGCCAGCAGTTTAAGCAGGGGGGATAATTCACCCCTCCACTTT. The variable domain in full, completed from reference TRBV28 and TRBJ1-6, reads DVKVTQSSRYLVKRTGEKVFLECVQDMDHENMFWYRQDPGLGLRLIYFSYDVKMKEKGDIPEGYSVSREKKERFSLILESASTNQTSMYLCASSLSRGDNSPLHFGNGTRLTVT.

The rearrangement links TRBV28 to TRBJ1-6; TRBD1 aligns across 8 bases. The CDR3 covers 16 residues. CDR1 MDHEN and CDR2 SYDVKM come from the germline V gene. J lost 7 bases, V lost 5 bases, and 10 bases had no gene match. The CDR3 reads CASSETGEWVNSPLHF. The DNA of the CDR3 is TGTGCCAGCAGTGAGACAGGGGAATGGGTGAATTCACCCCTCCACTTT. Based on the CDR3 plus reference TRBV28 and TRBJ1-6, the full variable domain is DVKVTQSSRYLVKRTGEKVFLECVQDMDHENMFWYRQDPGLGLRLIYFSYDVKMKEKGDIPEGYSVSREKKERFSLILESASTNQTSMYLCASSETGEWVNSPLHFGNGTRLTVT.

The chain recombines TRBV3-1 (or the pseudogene TRBV3-2) with TRBJ1-6, with 8 bases lining up with TRBD1. This CDR3 region has 16 residues. V shed 6 bases, J shed 2 bases, and the junction held 6 bases outside the gene matches. Per germline, CDR1 LGHDT and CDR2 YNNKEL (reference sequence). In nucleotides, the CDR3 is TGTGCCAGCAGGCGTTTACAGGGGGCCTATAATTCACCCCTCCACTTT. Translating it yields CASRRLQGAYNSPLHF.

V usage is TRBV18 and J usage is TRBJ1-2; D not resolved. This CDR3 is 17 amino acids long. The germline gives CDR1 KGHSH, CDR2 LQKENI. Trimming took off 1 base at V and 2 bases at J, with 17 bases between the two ends. CDR3 in amino acids: CASSPLTGVMRNYGYTF. The DNA for the CDR3 is TGTGCCAGCTCACCACTGACTGGAGTAATGAGGAACTATGGCTACACCTTC.

The V gene is TRBV7-9, the J gene TRBJ2-7; D perhaps matches TRBD2 (7 bases). The CDR3 consists of 14 residues. Trimming removed 2 bases from V and 5 bases from J, with 13 bases in between. CDR1 and CDR2 from the germline V gene are SEHNR and FQNEAQ (reference sequence). In DNA form, the CDR3 reads TGTGCCAGCAGCTTAATCGGGGGGCTGGACGAGCAGTACTTC. It codes for CASSLIGGLDEQYF.